The sequence of this T cell receptor (beta chain) was determined in a study of cytomegalovirus exposure and HLA in healthy donors. Study outcomes and limitations: Many donors carried some public TCRs, although rarity characterized most TCR sequences. First-cohort TCR clusters were later found to tend to co-occur in the 90 to 150 validation repertoires. The authors enumerated over 150 TCR beta chains as linked to cytomegalovirus.

There are 16 residues in the CDR3. Trimming at V came to 4 bases and at J to 4 bases, leaving 11 bases not matched to a gene. Germline V gives CDR1 MGHDK, CDR2 SYGVNS. A roughly 120-subject validation cohort, separate from the approximately 700-subject first cohort, supplied the donors. The protocol was immunoSEQ multiplex PCR, while the TCRdb copy is restricted to in-frame clones and leaves out a portion. Of 150,000 or so clones in the sample, 85% to 90% were seen once. Worth noting for this clone: The antigen is undetermined.

V is TRBV25-1 and J is TRBJ1-2, with 8 bases aligning to TRBD1. The source material was PBMCs. This clonotype originated in a woman in her thirties in good health and CMV-seropositive. The CDR3 protein is CASSGGDRSEGYGYTF. The CDR3 DNA is TGTGCCAGCAGTGGCGGGGACAGGTCCGAGGGCTATGGCTACACCTTC.